This T cell receptor (beta chain) was profiled in a study of identical twins. TCRdb re-analysed the 5' RACE reads in MiXCR, keeping a single row per CDR3 protein. The sample contains hundreds of thousands of distinct CDR3 sequences, more than 9% of which appear only once. Findings and caveats of the study: Cross-sectional statistics, not tracking of the same donors, supported the conclusions. Analyses of zero insertions could, in part, be confounded by invariant MAIT and iNKT cells.

Healthy Caucasian individuals made up all the donors. In regard to this clonotype: As yet, its antigen is unknown.

Germline trimming cut 7 bases from V and 2 bases from J; bases unmatched to any gene: 4. The CDR3 is 15 amino acids. Per the germline V gene, CDR1 is SNHLY and CDR2 is FYNNEI. These records were also assigned to another study, of yellow fever vaccine responses in identical twins. In that study: Twins reportedly appeared to share part of their vaccine T cell response while keeping part individual.

This receptor was taken from a young woman in good health. The genes are TRBV2 and TRBJ2-3, with 12 bases that match TRBD2. Sequenced sample: PBMCs. CDR3 loop: CASTGTSGYTDTQYF. As DNA, the CDR3 is TGTGCCAGCACCGGGACTAGCGGGTACACAGATACGCAGTATTTT.